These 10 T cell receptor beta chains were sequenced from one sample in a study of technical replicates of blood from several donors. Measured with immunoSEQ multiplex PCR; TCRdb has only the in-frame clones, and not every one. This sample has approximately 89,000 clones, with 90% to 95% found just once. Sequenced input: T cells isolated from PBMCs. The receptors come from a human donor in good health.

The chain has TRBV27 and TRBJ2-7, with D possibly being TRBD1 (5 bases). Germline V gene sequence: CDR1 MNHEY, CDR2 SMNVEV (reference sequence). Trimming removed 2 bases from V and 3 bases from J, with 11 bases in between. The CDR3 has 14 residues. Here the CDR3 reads CASSLGAHNYEQYF. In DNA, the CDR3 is TGTGCCAGCAGTTTAGGGGCGCATAACTACGAGCAGTACTTC.

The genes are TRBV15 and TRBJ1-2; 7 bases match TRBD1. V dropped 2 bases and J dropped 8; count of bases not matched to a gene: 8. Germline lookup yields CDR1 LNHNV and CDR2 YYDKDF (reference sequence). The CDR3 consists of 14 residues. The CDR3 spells CATSRIETGYGYTF. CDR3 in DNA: TGTGCCACCAGCAGAATAGAGACAGGGTACGGCTACACCTTC.

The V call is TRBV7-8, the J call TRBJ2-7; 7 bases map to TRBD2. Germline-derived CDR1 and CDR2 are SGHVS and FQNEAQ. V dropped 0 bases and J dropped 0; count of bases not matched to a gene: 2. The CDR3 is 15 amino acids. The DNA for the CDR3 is TGTGCCAGCAGCTTAGCGGGAGGGAGCTCCTACGAGCAGTACTTC. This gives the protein CASSLAGGSSYEQYF.

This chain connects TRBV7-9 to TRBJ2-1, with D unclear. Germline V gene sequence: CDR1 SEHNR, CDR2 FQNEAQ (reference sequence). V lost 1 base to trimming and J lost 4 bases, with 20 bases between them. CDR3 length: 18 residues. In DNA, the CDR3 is TGTGCCAGCAGCTTAGTTGATCGCCAGGCTGTAAGATACAATGAGCAGTTCTTC. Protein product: CASSLVDRQAVRYNEQFF.

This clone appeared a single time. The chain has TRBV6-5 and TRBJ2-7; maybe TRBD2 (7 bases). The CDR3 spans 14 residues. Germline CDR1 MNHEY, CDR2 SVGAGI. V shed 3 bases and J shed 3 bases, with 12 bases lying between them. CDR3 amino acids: CASSYGGGRYEQYF. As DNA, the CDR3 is TGTGCCAGCAGTTATGGGGGGGGCCGCTACGAGCAGTACTTC.

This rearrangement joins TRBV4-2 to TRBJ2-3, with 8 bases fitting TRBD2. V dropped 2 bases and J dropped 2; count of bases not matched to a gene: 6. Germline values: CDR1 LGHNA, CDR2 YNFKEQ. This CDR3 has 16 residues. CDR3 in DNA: TGTGCCAGCAGCCAAAGAATAGCGGGAACCACAGATACGCAGTATTTT. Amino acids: CASSQRIAGTTDTQYF.

CDR3 loop: CASSYTGWETQYF. The CDR3, as DNA: TGTGCCAGCAGTTATACAGGGTGGGAGACCCAGTACTTC. J is TRBJ2-5 and V is TRBV6-5; D is possibly TRBD1 (6 bases). The length of the CDR3 is 13 residues. Germline V CDR1 and CDR2: MNHEY, SVGAGI. V lost 3 bases and J 5 bases, leaving 10 bases between the germline ends.

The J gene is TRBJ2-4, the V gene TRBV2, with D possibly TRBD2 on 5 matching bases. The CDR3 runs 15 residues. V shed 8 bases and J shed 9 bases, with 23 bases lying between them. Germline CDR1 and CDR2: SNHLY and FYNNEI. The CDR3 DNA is TGTGCCAGCTCTAGGGAAGTGCCGACCCGGGGCATTCAGTACTTC. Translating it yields CASSREVPTRGIQYF.

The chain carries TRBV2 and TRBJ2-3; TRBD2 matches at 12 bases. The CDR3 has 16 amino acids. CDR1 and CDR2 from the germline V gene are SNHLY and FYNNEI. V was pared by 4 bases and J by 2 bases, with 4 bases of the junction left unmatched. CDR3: CASSAGLAGPTDTQYF. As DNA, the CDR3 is TGTGCCAGCAGTGCAGGACTAGCGGGACCCACAGATACGCAGTATTTT.

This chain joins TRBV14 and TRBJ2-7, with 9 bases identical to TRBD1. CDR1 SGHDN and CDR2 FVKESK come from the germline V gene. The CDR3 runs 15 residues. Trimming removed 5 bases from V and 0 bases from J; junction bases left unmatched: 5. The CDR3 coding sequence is TGTGCCAGCAGCTTCGGGACAGGGCCCTCCTACGAGCAGTACTTC. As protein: CASSFGTGPSYEQYF.